Here is one T cell receptor (beta chain) with its context. This sample was taken from a study of neoadjuvant anti-PD-1 for oral cavity cancer. Described time point: after neoadjuvant nivolumab, at surgical resection. The CDR3 loop spans 15 amino acids. V was clipped by 5 bases and J by 4 bases, with 17 bases between them. Germline CDR1 and CDR2: LNHDA and SQIVND (reference sequence). Repertoires were generated with immunoSEQ multiplex PCR, while TCRdb's copy carries only in-frame clones and drops some. The sample consists of roughly 14,000 clones, just under 75% of them appearing once. Sequencing was performed on PBMCs, taken after nivolumab (anti-PD-1) treatment. The receptor was isolated from a person aged 35-80 years with oral cavity squamous cell carcinoma. The gene calls are TRBV19 and TRBJ1-1; maybe TRBD1 (5 bases). The CDR3 region is CASSFGTTGGTEAFF. CDR3 nucleotides: TGTGCCAGTAGTTTCGGGACCACAGGAGGCACTGAAGCTTTCTTT.